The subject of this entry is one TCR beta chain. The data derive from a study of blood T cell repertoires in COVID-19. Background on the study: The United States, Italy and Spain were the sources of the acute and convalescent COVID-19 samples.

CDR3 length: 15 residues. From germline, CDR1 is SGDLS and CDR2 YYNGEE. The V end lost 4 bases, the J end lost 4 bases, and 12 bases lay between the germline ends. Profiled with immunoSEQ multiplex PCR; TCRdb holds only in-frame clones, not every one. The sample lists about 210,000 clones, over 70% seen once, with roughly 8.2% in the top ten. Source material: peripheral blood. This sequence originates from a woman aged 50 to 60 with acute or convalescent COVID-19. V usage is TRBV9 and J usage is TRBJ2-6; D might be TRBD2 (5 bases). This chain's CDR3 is CASSSRGGGANVLTF. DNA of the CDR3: TGTGCCAGCAGCTCTCGCGGAGGCGGGGCCAACGTCCTGACTTTC.